This T cell receptor beta chain was sequenced during a study of CD8+ T cells in alopecia areata (dated by TCRdb to 2016 to 2019). As for the study more broadly: The treated patients took part in an open-label pilot trial in which moderate-to-severe alopecia areata was treated with oral tofacitinib at 5 to 10 mg twice daily. Biopsies were taken from tofacitinib-treated patients at baseline and at 4 and 24 weeks of treatment, and a later scalp biopsy was taken in several of the tofacitinib-treated patients. On the human side, TCRbeta sequencing was run on scalp tissue and on sorted CD4+ and CD8+ peripheral blood T cells from healthy controls and from alopecia areata patients with either patchy or totalis/universalis disease. Tofacitinib was administered for 6 to 18 months, and 6 months of follow-up off drug were then conducted to assess delayed response and recurrence. Clonality in the scalp was compared among normal scalp (n=4), patchy alopecia areata scalp (n=8), and alopecia totalis/universalis scalp (n=8). Amplification of TCRbeta CDR3 regions was done by immunoSEQ multiplex PCR using 35 Vbeta forward primers and 13 Jbeta reverse primers. RNA was extracted with the PAXgene miRNA kit for fixed scalp, the miRNeasy kit for PBMCs, and the RNeasy kit for mouse skin. To study T cell clonal expansion in alopecia areata, the researchers applied high-throughput TCRbeta sequencing to both the C3H/HeJ mouse model and human patients.

General study outcomes and caveats: Compared with mice, TCR sequences shared between patients were less clear, possibly partly because of HLA diversity across the patient population. Scalp TCR repertoire analysis is complicated because resident alphabeta T cells in normal human skin are also sequenced, whereas mouse skin is dominated by gammadelta T cells. Compared with normal scalp, lesional scalp had higher clonality and more expanded CD8+ clones, particularly in alopecia totalis/universalis, a pattern that suggests antigenic drive.

The CDR3 contains 14 residues, cysteine and phenylalanine counted. CDR3 DNA is the only sequence kept; it has 42 bases, read in frame from the first base. Looking up the germline V gene (reference sequence) yields CDR1 GTSNPN and CDR2 SVGIG. V and J are trimmed by 4 bases and 2 bases, and the gene matches miss 5 bases of the junction. Read against the paper, the sample's time point label means: baseline before oral tofacitinib. Peripheral blood and lesional scalp punch biopsies were obtained from patients with alopecia areata. After PBMCs were isolated by density centrifugation and stained for CD3, CD4 and CD8, a FACSAria was used to sort CD4+ and CD8+ T cells. Concerning this clone itself: Its target antigen remains unknown. Per-base quality was not reported, and no clone a single base away is much larger than it.

Library preparation was by the immunoSEQ multiplex PCR assay. RNA was extracted from all samples and reverse transcribed into cDNA, which served as template for TCR sequencing. SuperScript III was used for first-strand cDNA synthesis, primed with a 2:1 mix of oligo-dT and random hexamers. A synthetic immune receptor repertoire was used to gauge amplification bias, and whatever bias remained was removed computationally. The paper's data handling went like this. Raw reads were preprocessed to remove errors, and CDR3 was defined according to IMGT conventions as the region from the conserved cysteine to phenylalanine. Clonality was computed by normalizing Shannon entropy by log2 of the number of productive unique TCRs and subtracting the result from 1. Whether scalp clones were CD4 or CD8 was inferred by matching scalp TCRbeta sequences against CD4 and CD8 repertoires sorted from blood. The table was pulled from immuneACCESS by TCRdb, which kept in-frame rearrangements only. Such tables lose some clones; where checked, under half of the loss comes from unresolved V genes, and the rest has no known cause. That table gives V, J and clone size, and the DNA gave D and trimming. The sample profile shows 130,000 to 150,000 clones; approximately 87% of them were found once. Roughly 16% of the sample lies in the top ten.

The material sequenced was CD8+ T cells sorted from blood, taken at week 0. The chain was built from TRBV30 and TRBJ2-7, and TRBD1 aligns with 10 junction nucleotides. The source is a human donor with alopecia areata. Here the CDR3 is given as CAWNAGQGTYEQYF. The base sequence is TGTGCCTGGAATGCGGGACAGGGGACCTACGAGCAGTACTTC. The entire variable domain, with the stretches around the CDR3 drawn from the reference TRBV30 and TRBJ2-7 proteins, is SQTIHQWPATLVQPVGSPLSLECTVEGTSNPNLYWYRQAAGRGLQLLFYSVGIGQISSEVPQNLSASRPQDRQFILSSKKLLLSDSGFYLCAWNAGQGTYEQYFGPGTRLTVT.